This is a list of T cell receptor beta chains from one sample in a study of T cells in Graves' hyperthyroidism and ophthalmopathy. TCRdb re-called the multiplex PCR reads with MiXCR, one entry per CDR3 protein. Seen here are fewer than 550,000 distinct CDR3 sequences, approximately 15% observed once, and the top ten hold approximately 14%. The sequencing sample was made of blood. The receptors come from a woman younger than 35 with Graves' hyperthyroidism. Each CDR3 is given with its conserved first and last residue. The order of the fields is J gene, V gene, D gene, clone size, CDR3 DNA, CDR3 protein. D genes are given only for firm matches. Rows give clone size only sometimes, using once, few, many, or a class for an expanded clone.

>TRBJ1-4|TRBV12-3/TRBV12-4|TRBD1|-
TGTGCCAGCAGAACCGGGACAGGGGGCCGGGGTAATGAAAAACTGTTTTTT
CASRTGTGGRGNEKLFF
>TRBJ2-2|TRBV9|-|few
TGTGCCAGCAGCTCCTTCGGCACCGGGGAGCTGTTTTTT
CASSSFGTGELFF
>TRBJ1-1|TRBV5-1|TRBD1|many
TGCGCCAGCAGCTTGGACGGGGACAGGGCCACTGAAGCTTTCTTT
CASSLDGDRATEAFF
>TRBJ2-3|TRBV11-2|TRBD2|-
TGTGCCAGCAGCGCCCCCGGGACTAGCGGGAGAAACACAGATACGCAGTATTTT
CASSAPGTSGRNTDTQYF
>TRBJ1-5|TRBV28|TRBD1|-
TGTGCCAGCAGTGGGACACAGGGGAACCAGCCCCAGCATTTT
CASSGTQGNQPQHF
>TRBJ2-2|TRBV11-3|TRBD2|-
TGTGCCAGCAGCTTAAGACCCGGGAGGAGGGGAACCGGGGAGCTGTCTTTT
CASSLRPGRRGTGELSF
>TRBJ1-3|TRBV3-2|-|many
TGTGCCAGCAGCCAGGAACCTCGCCTCCGAGGAAACACCATATATTTT
CASSQEPRLRGNTIYF
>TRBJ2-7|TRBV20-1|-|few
TGCAGTGCTAAGTCAGGGGACACGTTAATCTACGAGCAGTACTTC
CSAKSGDTLIYEQYF
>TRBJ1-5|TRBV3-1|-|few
TGTGCCAGCAGCCAAGATGGCGGGACGGGTGGTCAGCCCCAGCATTTT
CASSQDGGTGGQPQHF
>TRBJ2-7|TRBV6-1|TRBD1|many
TGTGCCAGCAGTGACTATGGTGGGACAGGGAGCGACGAGCAGTACTTC
CASSDYGGTGSDEQYF
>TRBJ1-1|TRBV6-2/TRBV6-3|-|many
TGTGCCAGCAGTTATCGGACAGAACTTCTTTCGAACACTGAAGCTTTCTTT
CASSYRTELLSNTEAFF
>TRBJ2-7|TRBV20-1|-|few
TGCAGTGCTAACAGGGCGGCAACCTACGAGCAGTACTTC
CSANRAATYEQYF
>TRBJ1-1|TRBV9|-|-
TGTGCCAGCAGCGTAGCGACAGGCCTCACTGAAGCTTTCTTT
CASSVATGLTEAFF
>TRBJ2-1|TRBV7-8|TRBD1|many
TGTGCCAGCAGAAGCGGACAGGGTATAGGTGAGCAGTTCTTC
CASRSGQGIGEQFF
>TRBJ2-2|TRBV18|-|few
TGTGCCAGCTCACCACAGGTTCGGGGGGCGTACACCGGGGAGCTGTTTTTT
CASSPQVRGAYTGELFF
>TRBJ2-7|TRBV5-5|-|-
TGTGCCAGCAGCTTGCCAGGGAGACACGAGCAGTACTTC
CASSLPGRHEQYF
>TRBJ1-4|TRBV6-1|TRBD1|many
TGTGCCAGCAGTTCCCGGAAGACAGGGTTTAATGAAAAACTGTTTTTT
CASSSRKTGFNEKLFF
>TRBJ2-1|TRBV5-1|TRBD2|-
TGCGCCAGCAGCTTCGGGACTAGCGGAGCTGGGAATGAGCAGTTCTTC
CASSFGTSGAGNEQFF
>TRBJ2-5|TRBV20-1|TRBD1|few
TGCAGTGCTGAGGGGACAGGTGGAGGGGTTGCGTACTTC
CSAEGTGGGVAYF
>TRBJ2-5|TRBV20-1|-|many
TGCAGTGCTACCACCGGGACACCTCAGTACTTC
CSATTGTPQYF
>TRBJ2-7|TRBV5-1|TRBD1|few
TGCGCCAGCAGCTCCTGGACAGGGAACGAGCAGTACTTC
CASSSWTGNEQYF
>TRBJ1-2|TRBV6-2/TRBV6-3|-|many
TGTGCCAGCAGTTACCCCGCAGGACCCCGCTATGGCTACACCTTC
CASSYPAGPRYGYTF
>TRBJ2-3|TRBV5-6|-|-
TGTGCCAGCGACCGTGGACTGACGCTGGATACGCAGTATTTT
CASDRGLTLDTQYF
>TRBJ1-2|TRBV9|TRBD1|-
TGTGCCAGCAGCCGGGACAGGGGGCAAGGCTACACCTTC
CASSRDRGQGYTF
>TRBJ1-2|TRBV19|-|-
TGTGCCAGTAGTATAGTGGGCTCCTGGGATGGCTACACCTTC
CASSIVGSWDGYTF
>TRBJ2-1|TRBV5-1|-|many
TGCGCCAGCAGCTCGGGTGCTTCTCGGGGCAATGAGCAGTTCTTC
CASSSGASRGNEQFF
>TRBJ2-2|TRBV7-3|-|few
TGTGCCAGCAGCTTAAAATCAAACACCGGGGAGCTGTTTTTT
CASSLKSNTGELFF
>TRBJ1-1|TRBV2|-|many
TGTGCCAGCACAGGGAATGCAAGGACTGAAGCTTTCTTT
CASTGNARTEAFF
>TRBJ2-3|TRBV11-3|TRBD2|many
TGTGCCAGCAGCTCCCGGGGACTAGCGGGAGCAGATACGCAGTATTTT
CASSSRGLAGADTQYF
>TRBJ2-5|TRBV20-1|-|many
TGCAGTGCTGCGAGGGACGGACAAGAGACCCAGTACTTC
CSAARDGQETQYF
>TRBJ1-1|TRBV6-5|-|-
TGTGCCAGCAGTTACTCACCGGGGATAAGCACTGAAGCTTTCTTT
CASSYSPGISTEAFF
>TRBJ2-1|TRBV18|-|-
TGTGCCAGCTCACCGGATGATGAGCAGTTCTTC
CASSPDDEQFF
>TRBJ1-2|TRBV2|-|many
TGTGCCAGCAGTTCTACAGGGCTCCGAAACTATGGCTACACCTTC
CASSSTGLRNYGYTF
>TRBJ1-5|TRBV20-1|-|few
TGCAGTGCTAGAGCCCCGTTCAGTAGCAATCAGCCCCAGCATTTT
CSARAPFSSNQPQHF
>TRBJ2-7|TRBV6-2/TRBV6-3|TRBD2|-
TGTGCCAGCAGTTCCTCCGTCACGGGGGGGGCGGTCGAGCAGTACTTC
CASSSSVTGGAVEQYF
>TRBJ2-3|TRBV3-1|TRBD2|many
TGTGCCAGCAGCCAAGAGCCTAGCGGGAGGGCTACGCAGTATTTT
CASSQEPSGRATQYF
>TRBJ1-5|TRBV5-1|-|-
TGCGCCAGCAGCCCGGACGGGGGCGCGGGCAATCAGCCCCAGCATTTT
CASSPDGGAGNQPQHF
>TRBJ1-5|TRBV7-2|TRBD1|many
TGTGCCAGCAGCTTAGGTGGGGGGACAGTTAGCAATCAGCCCCAGCATTTT
CASSLGGGTVSNQPQHF
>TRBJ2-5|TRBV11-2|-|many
TGTGCCAGCAGATCCACGGGGGCGCGAGAGACCCAGTACTTC
CASRSTGARETQYF
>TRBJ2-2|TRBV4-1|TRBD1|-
TGCGCCAGCAGCCAAGGTCTCAGGGGGACCGGGGAGCTGTTTTTT
CASSQGLRGTGELFF
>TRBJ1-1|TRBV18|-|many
TGTGCCAGCTCACAGACAGACACTGAAGCTTTCTTT
CASSQTDTEAFF
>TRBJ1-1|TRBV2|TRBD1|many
TGTGCCAGGAACCGGGACAGGGACACTGAAGCTTTCTTT
CARNRDRDTEAFF
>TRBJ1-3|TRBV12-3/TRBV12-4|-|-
TGTGCCAGCAGCACGAGGAACACCATATATTTT
CASSTRNTIYF
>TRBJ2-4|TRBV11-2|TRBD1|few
TGTGCCAGCACCCCCGGGGTCAGGGGGCATGAAAACATTCAGTACTTC
CASTPGVRGHENIQYF
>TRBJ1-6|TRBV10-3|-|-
TGTGCCATCAGTGAGTTAACAGACAATTCACCCCTCCACTTT
CAISELTDNSPLHF
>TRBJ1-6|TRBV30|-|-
TGTGCCTGGAGCGTAGGACAAACTAATTCACCCCTCCACTTT
CAWSVGQTNSPLHF
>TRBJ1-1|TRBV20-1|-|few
TGCAGTGCTAGCTCCATCGAAGCTTTCTTT
CSASSIEAFF
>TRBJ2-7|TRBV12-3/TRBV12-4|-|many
TGTGCCAGCAGTTATAAGTCTTGGGGGAACTCCTACGAGCAGTACTTC
CASSYKSWGNSYEQYF
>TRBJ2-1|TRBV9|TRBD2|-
TGTGCCAGCAGCGTAGATCCTAGCGGGGGCCCCTCCAATGAGCAGTTCTTC
CASSVDPSGGPSNEQFF
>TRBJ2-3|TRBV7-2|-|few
TGTGCCAGCAGCTATCGAGGCGCGGGGGCCAGCACAGATACGCAGTATTTT
CASSYRGAGASTDTQYF
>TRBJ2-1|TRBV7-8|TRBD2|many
TGTGCCAGCAGCTTACGCTCACCGGGACTAGCGGGGGACAATGAGCAGTTCTTC
CASSLRSPGLAGDNEQFF
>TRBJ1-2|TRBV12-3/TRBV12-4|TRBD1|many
TGTGCCAGCAGACCAGGGGGCGCGTTAGGCAGCTATGGCTACACCTTC
CASRPGGALGSYGYTF
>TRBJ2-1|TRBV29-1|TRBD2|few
TGCAGCGCCCGGCTAGCGGGAGTGTACAATGAGCAGTTCTTC
CSARLAGVYNEQFF
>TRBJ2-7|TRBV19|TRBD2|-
TGTGCCAGTAGTCCCGGGACTAGCGGGGGACTTTACGAGCAGTACTTC
CASSPGTSGGLYEQYF